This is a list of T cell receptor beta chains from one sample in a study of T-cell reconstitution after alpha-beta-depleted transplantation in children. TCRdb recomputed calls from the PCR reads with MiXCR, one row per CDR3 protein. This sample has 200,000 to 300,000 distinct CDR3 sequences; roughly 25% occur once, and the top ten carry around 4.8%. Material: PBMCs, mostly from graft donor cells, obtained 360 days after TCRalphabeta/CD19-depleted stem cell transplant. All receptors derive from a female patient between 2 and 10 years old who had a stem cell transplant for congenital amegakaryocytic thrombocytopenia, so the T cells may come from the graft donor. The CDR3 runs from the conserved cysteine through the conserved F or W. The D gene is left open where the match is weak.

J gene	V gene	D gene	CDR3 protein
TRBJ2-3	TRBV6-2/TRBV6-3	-	CASSYLPGDTQYF
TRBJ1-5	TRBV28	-	CASSSRDVHNQPQHF
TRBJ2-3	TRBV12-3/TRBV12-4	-	CASGTGALEDTQYF
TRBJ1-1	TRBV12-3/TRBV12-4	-	CASSRDWLNTEAFF
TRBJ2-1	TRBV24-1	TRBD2	CATSDLRSGSSYNEQFF
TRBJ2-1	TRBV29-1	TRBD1	CSVARDRVYNEQFF
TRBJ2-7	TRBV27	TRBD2	CASSSPSSGGYEQYF
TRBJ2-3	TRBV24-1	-	CATSAGTDTQYF
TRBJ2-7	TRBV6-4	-	CATRTGGLLEEQYF
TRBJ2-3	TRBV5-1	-	CASSVPDLPFTDTQYF
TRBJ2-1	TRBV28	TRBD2	CASSFAGLAGDEQFF